The next 10 T cell receptor beta chains were all read from a single sample in a study of CD8 T cells in ankylosing spondylitis. TCRdb re-called the 5' RACE reads through MiXCR, storing one row per CDR3 protein. The table includes some 130,000 distinct CDR3 sequences, about 7% detected once. Sample: blood, either unsorted or a sorted T cell fraction (not recorded which). These receptors were taken from a female donor with ankylosing spondylitis or in good health (not recorded which).

There are many counts of this clonotype. The chain employs TRBV4-2 and TRBJ1-1; D not resolved. With 0 bases removed from V and 7 bases from J, the gap between germline ends came to 9 bases. The CDR3 length is 13 residues. The germline V gene has CDR1 LGHNA and CDR2 YNFKEQ. CDR3 region: CASSQEGFGEAFF. DNA for the CDR3: TGTGCCAGCAGCCAAGAGGGGTTTGGTGAAGCTTTCTTT.

This clonotype was seen repeatedly, ten times or more. The CDR3 DNA follows: TGTGCCACCAGTGATACGACTTCAACGGGGCACCAAGAGACCCAGTACTTC. As protein: CATSDTTSTGHQETQYF. V usage is TRBV24-1 and J usage is TRBJ2-5; D may correspond to TRBD1 or TRBD2 (5 bases each). The CDR3 runs to 17 residues. Germline CDR1 reads KGHDR; CDR2 reads SFDVKD. V lost 3 bases, J lost 0 bases, and 16 bases lay in between.

This clonotype came up many times. The J gene is TRBJ2-7, the V gene TRBV6-2 or TRBV6-3; D could derive from TRBD1 or TRBD2 (6 bases each). CDR3 length: 14 residues. CDR1 is MNHEY and CDR2 is SVGEGT in the germline V gene. The germline V and J ends were trimmed by 5 bases and 6 bases, with 17 bases remaining between them. The CDR3 here is CASSPLRGPGEQYF. The CDR3 bases are TGTGCCAGCAGTCCCCTCCGGGGGCCGGGCGAGCAGTACTTC.

This clonotype was seen many times. V and J are TRBV6-1 and TRBJ2-5; D not certain. The V end was cut by 2 bases, the J end by 3 bases, with 10 bases between. Per the germline V gene, CDR1 is MNHNS and CDR2 is SASEGT. The length of the CDR3 is 14 residues. CDR3 in DNA: TGTGCCAGCAGTGAACCTGGGGTAAAAGAGACCCAGTACTTC. Translation: CASSEPGVKETQYF.

This clonotype occurred many times. The gene calls are TRBV5-1 and TRBJ2-7; D is possibly TRBD1 or TRBD2 (5 bases each). Germline V gives CDR1 SGHRS, CDR2 YFSETQ. CDR3 size: 14 residues. V was trimmed by 4 bases and J by 3 bases, leaving 14 bases between them. In nucleotides, the CDR3 is TGCGCCAGCAGCCATACAGTGGGGGTCTACGAGCAGTACTTC. It translates to CASSHTVGVYEQYF.

This clonotype was observed at least ten times. The rearrangement joins TRBV6-1 to TRBJ1-5; perhaps TRBD1 as D (5 bases). The germline V gene has CDR1 MNHNS and CDR2 SASEGT. The V end was cut by 4 bases, the J end by 6 bases, with 13 bases between. This CDR3 comprises 14 residues. For the CDR3, the DNA is TGTGCCAGCAGTGCACAGGTAGCGGGTCAGCCCCAGCATTTT. It translates to CASSAQVAGQPQHF.

This clonotype has ten or more counts. The genes are TRBV20-1 and TRBJ1-1; no reliable D call. The CDR3 has 14 amino acids. V shed 1 base and J shed 4 bases, with 13 bases lying between them. Germline assignment: CDR1 DFQATT and CDR2 SNEGSKA (reference sequence). The CDR3 coding sequence is TGCAGTGCTAGAGTCCGGACGACGGGCACTGAAGCTTTCTTT. This codes for CSARVRTTGTEAFF.

Many counts were recorded for this clonotype. The chain recombines TRBV2 with TRBJ2-3; no reliable D call. This CDR3 is built from 14 residues. The V and J ends lost 7 bases and 0 bases respectively, with 11 bases between them. CDR1 and CDR2 from the germline V gene are SNHLY and FYNNEI. The CDR3 DNA reads as TGTGCCAGCACCCCGGACGCTAGCACAGATACGCAGTATTTT. It yields the protein CASTPDASTDTQYF.

The CDR3 protein is CALSLSGGARHGTDTQYF. The CDR3 DNA reads TGTGCCCTCAGTCTAAGCGGGGGGGCCCGTCACGGCACAGATACGCAGTATTTT. The J gene is TRBJ2-3, the V gene TRBV2, with TRBD2 matching over 10 bases. Germline CDR1 reads SNHLY; CDR2 reads FYNNEI. Trimming removed 11 bases from V and 1 base from J; junction bases left unmatched: 18. The CDR3 is 18 residues long.

In this sample, this clonotype turned up many times. The V gene is TRBV28, the J gene TRBJ2-7, with 8 bases lining up with TRBD1. The junction had 6 bases not matched to a gene; V was cut back by 4 bases and J by 4 bases. Germline loops: CDR1 MDHEN, CDR2 SYDVKM. This CDR3 spans 14 amino acids. The CDR3 region has the DNA TGTGCCAGCAGTTCAGGGGGCAGAGGGTACGAGCAGTACTTC. It is translated as CASSSGGRGYEQYF.